One sample yielded the 25 T cell receptor beta chains listed below, sequenced in a study of T-cell memory formation after mild COVID-19. MiXCR was run by TCRdb on the 5' RACE reads, yielding one entry per CDR3 protein. The profile covers roughly 400,000 distinct CDR3 sequences, with roughly a quarter appearing a single time and around 9% taken by the ten largest. Material for sequencing was PBMCs or a T cell subset sorted from them (not recorded which). The receptors were gathered from an adult woman who had mild COVID-19 (a few samples of this study predate the infection). Cell type and time point are not known.

The chain joins TRBV27 to TRBJ2-1; maybe TRBD2 (6 bases). V was pared by 3 bases and J by 3 bases, with 12 bases between. This CDR3 comprises 15 residues. Germline lookup yields CDR1 MNHEY and CDR2 SMNVEV (reference sequence). CDR3 protein: CASSLGGTGYNEQFF. CDR3 DNA sequence: TGTGCCAGCAGTTTGGGGGGAACGGGCTACAATGAGCAGTTCTTC.

The rearrangement uses TRBV5-1 and TRBJ2-5; the D call may be TRBD1 or TRBD2 (5 bases each). Trimming shortened V by 0 bases and J by 5 bases, and 14 bases separated the two germline ends. The CDR3 extends over 15 amino acids. From germline, CDR1 is SGHRS and CDR2 YFSETQ. CDR3 nucleotides: TGCGCCAGCAGCTTGGTTCCGGGGCTAGGGGAGACCCAGTACTTC. It encodes CASSLVPGLGETQYF.

In this sample, this clonotype turned up a few times. The chain uses TRBV5-1 and TRBJ2-5; D gene uncertain. The V gene's germline CDR1 is SGHRS and CDR2 YFSETQ. V lost 0 bases and J 3 bases, leaving 6 bases between the germline ends. This CDR3 region has 13 residues. CDR3 nucleotide sequence: TGCGCCAGCAGCTTGGGTGCCGAAGAGACCCAGTACTTC. Translation: CASSLGAEETQYF.

This clonotype was detected a few times. This chain's CDR3 is CASSQGFRGGGAFF. For the CDR3, the DNA is TGTGCCAGCAGCCAAGGGTTTAGGGGGGGCGGAGCTTTCTTT. The chain links TRBV4-2 to TRBJ1-1; maybe TRBD1 (6 bases). Trimming cost V 1 base and J 10 bases, with 16 bases left between them. Germline V gene data show CDR1 as LGHNA and CDR2 as YNFKEQ. The CDR3 loop spans 14 amino acids.

The chain has TRBV11-3 and TRBJ1-6; D is possibly TRBD1 (6 bases). Trimming cost V 4 bases and J 7 bases, with 14 bases left between them. The germline CDR1 and CDR2 sequences are SGHNT and YENEEA. The CDR3 has 15 amino acids. DNA for the CDR3: TGTGCCAGCAGCTCAGCGGGGGCTCTAAATTCACCCCTCCACTTT. It translates to CASSSAGALNSPLHF.

The genes are TRBV5-1 and TRBJ1-4; tentative D call: TRBD1 (6 bases). The CDR3 loop spans 14 amino acids. Germline loops: CDR1 SGHRS, CDR2 YFSETQ. The ends were cut back, 4 bases at V and 4 bases at J, with 11 bases in the middle. The CDR3 nucleotides read TGCGCCAGCAGCCAGGGACAAGTTAATGAAAAACTGTTTTTT. Amino acids: CASSQGQVNEKLFF.

The chain is built from TRBV12-3 or TRBV12-4 and TRBJ2-7, with D perhaps matching TRBD1 (6 bases). V lost 3 bases and J 2 bases, leaving 11 bases between the germline ends. CDR3 length: 14 residues. CDR3 in amino acids: CASSFGTPTYEQYF. CDR3 nucleotide sequence: TGTGCCAGCAGTTTTGGGACACCGACCTACGAGCAGTACTTC.

This clonotype was seen more than once but under ten times. V is TRBV20-1 and J is TRBJ1-4; 9 positions match TRBD1. V shed 1 base and J 7 bases; nucleotides not matched to a gene: 13. CDR3 size: 17 residues. From germline, CDR1 is DFQATT and CDR2 SNEGSKA (reference sequence). Written as DNA, the CDR3 is TGCAGTGCTAGAGGTCCCGGGACAGGGCTCCGTAGTGAAAAACTGTTTTTT. Its translation: CSARGPGTGLRSEKLFF.

This clonotype has a handful of counts. The chain recombines TRBV7-2 with TRBJ2-3; TRBD2 matches 11 bases. The V and J ends lost 10 bases and 4 bases, in that order; junction bases with no gene match: 4. Germline CDR1 SGHTA, CDR2 FQGNSA. This CDR3 is built from 13 residues. CDR3 residues: CATSGRSADTQYF. Written as DNA, the CDR3 is TGTGCCACTAGCGGGAGGTCCGCAGATACGCAGTATTTT.

This chain joins TRBV24-1 and TRBJ2-3, with unresolved D. The CDR3 sequence is 17 residues long. Germline assignment: CDR1 KGHDR and CDR2 SFDVKD. V lost 1 base and J 0 bases, leaving 13 bases between the germline ends. This chain's CDR3 is CATSDFPGSASTDTQYF. The CDR3 DNA reads as TGTGCCACCAGTGATTTCCCAGGAAGTGCTAGCACAGATACGCAGTATTTT.

The chain links TRBV4-1 to TRBJ1-5, with D uncertain. Germline CDR1 and CDR2: MGHRA and YSYEKL. The V gene lost 3 bases and the J gene lost 5 bases, with 8 bases spanning the gap. The CDR3 totals 13 residues. The CDR3 bases are TGCGCCAGCAGCCAGTGGGATGATCAGCCCCAGCATTTT. Encoded protein: CASSQWDDQPQHF.

This rearrangement joins TRBV5-1 to TRBJ1-2; D is uncertain. With 2 bases removed from V and 5 bases from J, the gap between germline ends came to 7 bases. The CDR3 extends over 12 amino acids. Germline V gene data show CDR1 as SGHRS and CDR2 as YFSETQ. The CDR3 bases are TGCGCCAGCAGCTTAAGGGATTATGGCTACACCTTC. Amino acid sequence: CASSLRDYGYTF. Filled out from reference TRBV5-1 and TRBJ1-2, the complete variable domain reads KAGVTQTPRYLIKTRGQQVTLSCSPISGHRSVSWYQQTPGQGLQFLFEYFSETQRNKGNFPGRFSGRQFSNSRSEMNVSTLELGDSALYLCASSLRDYGYTFGSGTRLTVV.

The rearrangement links TRBV2 to TRBJ2-3, with 13 bases matching TRBD2. Germline V CDR1 and CDR2: SNHLY, FYNNEI. The CDR3 contains 15 residues. V trimming: 7 bases; J trimming: 3 bases; junction bases outside the gene matches: 4. The CDR3 region is CASTQTSGGTDTQYF. The CDR3, as DNA: TGTGCCAGCACCCAGACTAGCGGGGGGACAGATACGCAGTATTTT.

The chain's CDR3 is CAWSVLAGAYEQYF. CDR3 in DNA: TGTGCCTGGAGTGTACTGGCAGGAGCCTACGAGCAGTACTTC. The chain is built from TRBV30 and TRBJ2-7; D gene unclear. Germline assignment: CDR1 GTSNPN and CDR2 SVGIG (reference sequence). Trimming pared 0 bases from V and 2 bases from J, leaving 11 bases between. The CDR3 extends over 14 amino acids.

The chain couples TRBV10-3 to TRBJ2-2, with D perhaps TRBD1 or TRBD2 (5 bases each). CDR3 length: 12 amino acids. Germline values: CDR1 ENHRY, CDR2 SYGVKD. Trimming cost V 4 bases and J 6 bases, with 6 bases left between them. In DNA form, the CDR3 reads TGTGCCATCAGTGGGGGACCCGGGGAGCTGTTTTTT. Translated: CAISGGPGELFF.

This clonotype showed up just a few times. The chain couples TRBV12-3 or TRBV12-4 to TRBJ2-7; 7 nucleotides agree with TRBD2. The CDR3 is 15 amino acids. V lost 3 bases to trimming and J lost 0 bases; unmatched junction nucleotides: 5. The CDR3 sequence: CASSFERGPSYEQYF. The CDR3 region has the DNA TGTGCCAGCAGTTTTGAGCGGGGACCCTCCTACGAGCAGTACTTC.

The DNA for the CDR3 is TGTGCCAGCAGATCAGGGCAGGGCTTCTCCTACGAGCAGTACTTC. Translation: CASRSGQGFSYEQYF. V is TRBV12-3 or TRBV12-4 and J is TRBJ2-7; maybe TRBD1 (5 bases). V gave up 6 bases and J gave up 0 bases, with 15 bases separating them. CDR3 length: 15 amino acids.

This clonotype occurred a few times. The chain carries TRBV4-2 and TRBJ1-2, with 8 bases lining up with TRBD1. Germline CDR1 and CDR2: LGHNA and YNFKEQ. Trimming at V came to 2 bases and at J to 5 bases, leaving 22 bases not matched to a gene. The CDR3 sequence is 20 residues long. CDR3 loop: CASSQPPLAEDREGSYGYTF. CDR3 sequence (DNA): TGTGCCAGCAGCCAACCTCCTCTCGCCGAGGACAGGGAGGGAAGTTATGGCTACACCTTC.

The chain combines TRBV7-2 with TRBJ2-7; D is undetermined. Trimming took 9 bases from V and 4 from J, leaving 10 bases between them. CDR1 and CDR2 from the germline V gene are SGHTA and FQGNSA. CDR3 length equals 11 residues. The CDR3 DNA follows: TGTGCCAGGAAGGAAGGGTACGAGCAGTACTTC. Translated, it gives CARKEGYEQYF.

The V gene is TRBV5-4, the J gene TRBJ2-7, with TRBD1 identical over 7 bases. CDR1 and CDR2 (germline): SGHNT, YYREEE (reference sequence). This CDR3 spans 15 amino acids. With V trimmed by 6 bases and J by 4 bases, 13 bases remained unmatched. CDR3 region: CASKKGTEIHYEQYF. CDR3 in DNA: TGTGCCAGCAAGAAAGGGACAGAAATACATTACGAGCAGTACTTC.

The CDR3 loop reads CASSFTTPGLAGGYNTGELFF. In DNA, the CDR3 is TGTGCCAGCAGTTTCACCACGCCGGGACTAGCGGGAGGGTACAACACCGGGGAGCTGTTTTTT. The rearrangement uses TRBV6-5 and TRBJ2-2; 16 nucleotides agree with TRBD2. Trimming took 4 bases from V and 2 from J; bases not matched to a gene: 13. CDR3 length equals 21 residues. Germline CDR1 and CDR2: MNHEY and SVGAGI.

This clonotype was seen only a few times. V is TRBV21-1 and J is TRBJ2-3; the table's TRBD2 call for D was not verified on the DNA. TRBV21-1 is flagged as a pseudogene. The CDR3 length is 16 residues. CDR3 DNA: TGTGCCAGCAGCGCCCCCGGGACTGAACATGCAGATACGCAGTATTTT. The encoded protein is CASSAPGTEHADTQYF.

The V call is TRBV9, the J call TRBJ2-5; unclear D gene. CDR3 length equals 15 residues. The germline V gene has CDR1 SGDLS and CDR2 YYNGEE. Trimming stripped 0 bases from V and 5 bases from J, with 14 bases between. CDR3 DNA sequence: TGTGCCAGCAGCGTAGAGGGATACCCCTTGGAGACCCAGTACTTC. Protein sequence: CASSVEGYPLETQYF. The full variable domain, rest sourced from reference TRBV9 and TRBJ2-5, is DSGVTQTPKHLITATGQRVTLRCSPRSGDLSVYWYQQSLDQGLQFLIQYYNGEERAKGNILERFSAQQFPDLHSELNLSSLELGDSALYFCASSVEGYPLETQYFGPGTRLLVL.

This clonotype came up many times. The genes are TRBV29-1 and TRBJ2-3, with D tentatively TRBD2 (5 bases). Trimming shortened V by 1 base and J by 2 bases, and 16 bases separated the two germline ends. Germline V CDR1 and CDR2: SQVTM, ANQGSEA. The CDR3 extends over 16 amino acids. The CDR3 reads CSVEGNPGSDTDTQYF. DNA for the CDR3: TGCAGCGTTGAAGGCAATCCGGGGAGCGACACAGATACGCAGTATTTT.

V usage is TRBV7-2 and J usage is TRBJ2-2; D is ambiguous. V lost 5 bases and J 6 bases, leaving 10 bases between the germline ends. Germline V gene sequence: CDR1 SGHTA, CDR2 FQGNSA. The CDR3 is made up of 13 amino acids. As DNA, the CDR3 is TGTGCCAGCAGCAGGCAGGACGCCGGGGAGCTGTTTTTT. Translation: CASSRQDAGELFF.